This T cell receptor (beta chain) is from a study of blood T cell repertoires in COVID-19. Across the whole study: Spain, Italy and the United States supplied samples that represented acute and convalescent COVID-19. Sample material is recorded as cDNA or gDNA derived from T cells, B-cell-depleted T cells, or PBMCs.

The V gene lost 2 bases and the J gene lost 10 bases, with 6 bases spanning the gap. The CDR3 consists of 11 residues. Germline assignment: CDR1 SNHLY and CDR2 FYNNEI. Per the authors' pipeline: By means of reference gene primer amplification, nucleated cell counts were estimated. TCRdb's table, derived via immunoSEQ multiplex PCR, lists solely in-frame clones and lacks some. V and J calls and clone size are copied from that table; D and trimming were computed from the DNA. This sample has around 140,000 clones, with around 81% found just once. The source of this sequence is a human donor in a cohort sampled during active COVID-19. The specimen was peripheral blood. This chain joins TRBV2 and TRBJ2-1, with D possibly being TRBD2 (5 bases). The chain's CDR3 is CASSEPSEQFF. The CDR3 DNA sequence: TGTGCCAGCAGTGAACCTAGCGAGCAGTTCTTC.